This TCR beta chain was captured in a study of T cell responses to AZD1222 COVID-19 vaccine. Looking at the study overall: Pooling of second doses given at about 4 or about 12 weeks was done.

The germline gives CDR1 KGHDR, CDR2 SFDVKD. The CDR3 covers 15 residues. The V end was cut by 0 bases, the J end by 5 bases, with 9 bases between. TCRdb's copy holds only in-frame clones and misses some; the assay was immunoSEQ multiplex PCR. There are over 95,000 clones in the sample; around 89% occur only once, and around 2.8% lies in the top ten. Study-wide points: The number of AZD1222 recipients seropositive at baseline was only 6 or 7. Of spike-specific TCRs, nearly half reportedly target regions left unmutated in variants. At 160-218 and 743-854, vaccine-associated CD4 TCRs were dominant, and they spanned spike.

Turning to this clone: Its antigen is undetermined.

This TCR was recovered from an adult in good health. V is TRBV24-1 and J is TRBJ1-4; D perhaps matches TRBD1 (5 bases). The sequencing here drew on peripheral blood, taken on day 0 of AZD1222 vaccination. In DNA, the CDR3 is TGTGCCACCAGTGATTTGCGCGGGGGGAATGAAAAACTGTTTTTT. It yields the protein CATSDLRGGNEKLFF.